This TCR beta chain was sequenced for a study of cytomegalovirus exposure and HLA in healthy donors. General study results and limits: As was reported, the HLA-A and HLA-B alleles of most subjects were accurately predicted from TCR beta sequences.

With 0 bases clipped from V and 0 bases from J, the junction kept 6 bases outside the gene matches. This CDR3 comprises 18 residues. Germline CDR1 is SGHRS and CDR2 is YFSETQ. PCR was performed using 60 Vbeta and 13 Jbeta primers. Sequencing used immunoSEQ multiplex PCR; TCRdb keeps in-frame clones, though not all of them. The sample has some 120,000 clones, less than 85% seen once. This clone occurred a few times. Its target is not known. Sequencing was done on a sample of PBMCs. V usage is TRBV5-1 and J usage is TRBJ2-5; 12 bases agree with TRBD2. This receptor was identified in a young man in good health and CMV-seropositive. The CDR3 region is CASSLVGLAGGDQETQYF. CDR3 coding DNA: TGCGCCAGCAGCTTGGTGGGTCTAGCGGGGGGGGACCAAGAGACCCAGTACTTC.